Below are 18 T cell receptor beta chains sequenced from a single sample in a study of blood T cell repertoires in COVID-19. Sequencing was performed with immunoSEQ multiplex PCR; in TCRdb, only in-frame clones are kept and a portion is missing. The sample records 300,000 to 450,000 clones, approximately 87% being singletons. The sequencing input was peripheral blood. Receptors originate from a woman younger than 45 with COVID-19, enrolled during active disease.

The V gene is TRBV19, the J gene TRBJ2-7; D is perhaps TRBD1 (6 bases). CDR3 length: 15 residues. Germline V gene sequence: CDR1 LNHDA, CDR2 SQIVND (reference sequence). Trimming stripped 1 base from V and 2 bases from J, with 12 bases between. The CDR3 region is CASSIGHRATYEQYF. The CDR3 region has the DNA TGTGCCAGTAGTATAGGGCACAGGGCTACCTACGAGCAGTACTTC.

In this sample, this clone turned up a few times. This chain's CDR3 is CASSPSGETDTQYF. Written as DNA, the CDR3 is TGTGCCAGCAGTCCCTCGGGGGAGACAGATACGCAGTATTTT. The V gene is TRBV6-5, the J gene TRBJ2-3, with TRBD2 as a possible D gene (6 bases). The CDR3 is 14 amino acids. Trimming removed 5 bases at V and 3 bases at J, with 12 bases between. CDR1 is MNHEY, CDR2 SVGAGI, per germline.

This chain connects TRBV6-2 or TRBV6-3 to TRBJ1-2, with TRBD1 as a possible D gene (5 bases). Trimming pared 6 bases from V and 2 bases from J, leaving 13 bases between. The length of the CDR3 is 14 residues. Germline V CDR1 and CDR2: MNHEY, SVGEGT. CDR3 coding DNA: TGTGCCAGCAGCCGACAGACACCAAACTATGGCTACACCTTC. Residues: CASSRQTPNYGYTF.

The V call is TRBV7-8, the J call TRBJ2-5; a possible D gene is TRBD1 (5 bases). Trimming took 5 bases from V and 1 from J, leaving 17 bases between them. The CDR3 covers 16 residues. Germline loops: CDR1 SGHVS, CDR2 FQNEAQ. The CDR3 loop is CASSRFTLGAQETQYF. The CDR3 DNA is TGTGCCAGCAGCCGATTCACCTTAGGGGCCCAAGAGACCCAGTACTTC.

The chain employs TRBV4-1 and TRBJ2-7, with 7 bases aligning to TRBD1. Germline V CDR1 and CDR2: MGHRA, YSYEKL. The V gene end was trimmed by 0 bases and the J gene end by 3 bases; junction bases not matched to a gene: 8. There are 16 residues in the CDR3. CDR3 DNA: TGCGCCAGCAGCCAAGAAGCGAGGACAGGAGACTACGAGCAGTACTTC. It translates to CASSQEARTGDYEQYF.

This chain connects TRBV5-4 to TRBJ1-1, with D perhaps matching TRBD1 (5 bases). Germline V lookup: CDR1 SGHNT, CDR2 YYREEE (reference sequence). Trimming took 4 bases from V and 4 from J, leaving 14 bases between them. The CDR3 is 14 residues long. CDR3 DNA: TGTGCCAGCAGCCGGGACGGCGGGAGCACTGAAGCTTTCTTT. Protein sequence: CASSRDGGSTEAFF. The whole variable domain, filled in from reference TRBV5-4 and TRBJ1-1, reads ETGVTQSPTHLIKTRGQQVTLRCSSQSGHNTVSWYQQALGQGPQFIFQYYREEENGRGNFPPRFSGLQFPNYSSELNVNALELDDSALYLCASSRDGGSTEAFFGQGTRLTVV.

The chain has TRBV9 and TRBJ2-2; 11 bases are a match to TRBD2. Losses at the gene ends were 4 bases for V and 6 bases for J; bases not matched to a gene: 5. CDR3 length: 15 residues. CDR1 and CDR2 from the germline V gene are SGDLS and YYNGEE. The CDR3 loop is CASSKLAGEAGELFF. DNA for the CDR3: TGTGCCAGCAGCAAACTAGCGGGAGAAGCCGGGGAGCTGTTTTTT.

The table lists this clone with a count of one. The V call is TRBV4-1, the J call TRBJ2-7; 10 bases match TRBD2. J gave up 2 bases and V 3 bases, and 13 bases lay outside the gene matches. The CDR3 runs to 18 residues. Germline loops: CDR1 MGHRA, CDR2 YSYEKL. The CDR3 loop is CASSQTRTGLASPYEQYF. DNA for the CDR3: TGCGCCAGCAGCCAGACAAGGACGGGACTAGCGTCCCCCTACGAGCAGTACTTC.

The genes are TRBV11-2 and TRBJ1-1; possible D gene TRBD1, 5 bases. The V gene's germline CDR1 is SGHAT and CDR2 FQNNGV. The CDR3 has 15 amino acids. Between the trimmed V and J ends, which lost 0 bases and 1 base, there was a span of 9 bases. CDR3 region: CASSLDSGGNTEAFF. The CDR3, as DNA: TGTGCCAGCAGCTTAGATAGCGGGGGGAACACTGAAGCTTTCTTT.

The CDR3 DNA sequence: TGTGCCAGCAGCCAGGCCCCAGGGTCCCACATTCAGTACTTC. It codes for CASSQAPGSHIQYF. The chain couples TRBV4-2 to TRBJ2-4, with a tentative D call TRBD1 (5 bases). CDR1 is LGHNA and CDR2 is YNFKEQ in the germline V gene. Trimming took off 3 bases at V and 8 bases at J, with 14 bases between the two ends. The CDR3 contains 14 residues.

The chain has TRBV3-1 (or the pseudogene TRBV3-2) and TRBJ1-3; 7 bases map to TRBD1. Trimming took 4 bases from V and 4 from J; bases not matched to a gene: 7. The CDR3 length is 15 residues. In germline, CDR1 is LGHDT, CDR2 YNNKEL (reference sequence). CDR3 loop: CASSPDRVSGNTIYF. The DNA for the CDR3 is TGTGCCAGCAGCCCTGACAGGGTATCCGGAAACACCATATATTTT.

The chain has TRBV4-1 and TRBJ1-5, with no clear D. The CDR3 runs to 13 residues. CDR1 and CDR2 from the germline V gene are MGHRA and YSYEKL. V was pared by 0 bases and J by 7 bases, with 7 bases between. The chain's CDR3 is CASSQDEVQPQHF. The CDR3 DNA is TGCGCCAGCAGCCAAGATGAGGTGCAGCCCCAGCATTTT.

This chain joins TRBV4-1 and TRBJ2-2, with 11 bases fitting TRBD1. The CDR3 consists of 16 residues. CDR1 is MGHRA and CDR2 is YSYEKL in the germline V gene. Trimming cost V 0 bases and J 6 bases; bases outside gene matches: 3. The CDR3: CASSQEPGQGAGELFF. As DNA, the CDR3 is TGCGCCAGCAGCCAAGAGCCGGGACAGGGGGCCGGGGAGCTGTTTTTT.

The rearrangement uses TRBV2 and TRBJ1-6; TRBD1 matches 7 bases. V trimming: 4 bases; J trimming: 7 bases; junction bases outside the gene matches: 4. Germline V CDR1 and CDR2: SNHLY, FYNNEI. The CDR3 consists of 14 residues. CDR3 residues: CASSGQGENSPLHF. CDR3 sequence (DNA): TGTGCCAGCAGTGGTCAGGGGGAGAATTCACCCCTCCACTTT.

J is TRBJ2-2 and V is TRBV5-6, with TRBD1 as a possible D gene (6 bases). Germline CDR1 SGHDT, CDR2 YYEEEE. The CDR3 consists of 15 residues. Trimming left V 4 bases short and J 5 bases short, with 15 bases between. This CDR3 is CASSTDTGRTGELFF. The CDR3 bases are TGTGCCAGCAGCACCGATACAGGGCGAACCGGGGAGCTGTTTTTT.

The gene calls are TRBV7-9 and TRBJ2-7; 7 nucleotides line up with TRBD2. The germline gives CDR1 SEHNR, CDR2 FQNEAQ (reference sequence). Trimming cost V 1 base and J 6 bases; bases outside gene matches: 3. CDR3 length equals 13 residues. CDR3: CASSLGGSPEQYF. CDR3 in DNA: TGTGCCAGCAGCTTAGGCGGGAGTCCCGAGCAGTACTTC. Using reference TRBV7-9 and TRBJ2-7 for the parts outside the CDR3, the full variable domain is DTGVSQNPRHKITKRGQNVTFRCDPISEHNRLYWYRQTLGQGPEFLTYFQNEAQLEKSRLLSDRFSAERPKGSFSTLEIQRTEQGDSAMYLCASSLGGSPEQYFGPGTRLTVT.

The chain links TRBV30 to TRBJ2-1, with 14 positions matching TRBD2. The CDR3 sequence is 14 residues long. With 3 bases clipped from V and 9 bases from J, the junction kept 4 bases outside the gene matches. Germline V gives CDR1 GTSNPN, CDR2 SVGIG (reference sequence). The CDR3 nucleotides read TGTGCCTGGAGCCAGGGACTAGCGGGGGCTGAGCAGTTCTTC. Its protein is CAWSQGLAGAEQFF.

The genes are TRBV6-5 and TRBJ2-7; possible D gene TRBD1, 6 bases. Trimming removed 5 bases at V and 2 bases at J, with 10 bases between. Germline assignment: CDR1 MNHEY and CDR2 SVGAGI. The CDR3 covers 13 residues. CDR3 nucleotides: TGTGCCAGCAGTCAGGGGCCTACCTACGAGCAGTACTTC. It translates to CASSQGPTYEQYF.